The clone carrying this T cell receptor (beta chain) occurred many times. Its specificity is not known. These data belong to a study of shared clonotypes between healthy human individuals. Turning to the study itself: Each donor had three CD4 naive, three CD4 memory, two CD8 naive and one CD8 memory plate.

Deep level was the assay's run setting. In the sorted-subset replicate PCRs, roughly 210 ng DNA, around 30,000 T cell genomes, was used. The data were produced by immunoSEQ multiplex PCR, yet TCRdb's version contains in-frame clones alone and is incomplete. Of some 1.1 million clones in the sample, roughly 77% were seen once. Findings and limits, study-wide: Since donors were few, the genetic and exposure-history diversity represented was limited.

There are 16 residues in the CDR3. The germline CDR1 and CDR2 sequences are MGHDK and SYGVNS. The junction had 11 bases not matched to a gene; V was cut back by 3 bases and J by 7 bases. Sequencing was done on a sample of memory CD4+ T cells from PBMCs. Subset of the sample: CD45RA-negative fraction. This rearrangement joins TRBV25-1 to TRBJ1-4, with TRBD1 matching 7 bases. This sequence originates from a man aged 18 to 35 in good health. Some clones in this sample may be carry-over from other donors' samples. The CDR3 DNA reads as TGTGCCAGCAGTGAGCATAACAGGGGAGGAGGTGAAAAACTGTTTTTT. Translated, it gives CASSEHNRGGGEKLFF.